Following are 30 T cell receptor beta chains from one sample sequenced in a study of early T cells in non-severe SARS-CoV-2 infection. TCRdb redid the calling of the 5' RACE reads with MiXCR, one entry per CDR3 protein. The top ten hold roughly 5% of the sample, which has 55,000 to 70,000 distinct CDR3 sequences, 4.9% seen once. The sample comprised whole blood. Source of these receptors: an adult who was a healthcare worker with PCR-confirmed SARS-CoV-2 infection or an uninfected control (not recorded which).

This clonotype was detected a few times. This sequence joins TRBV6-2 or TRBV6-3 and TRBJ2-7, with 7 bases matching TRBD1. CDR3 length: 13 residues. Germline V CDR1 and CDR2: MNHEY, SVGEGT. J lost 0 bases, V lost 8 bases, and 4 bases had no gene match. In DNA, the CDR3 is TGTGCCAGCCGGGGACAGAGCTCCTACGAGCAGTACTTC. Its protein product is CASRGQSSYEQYF.

The sample holds a few counts of this clonotype. The genes are TRBV19 and TRBJ2-2; a possible D gene is TRBD1 (5 bases). Germline CDR1 and CDR2: LNHDA and SQIVND (reference sequence). The CDR3 loop spans 15 amino acids. V shed 1 base and J shed 7 bases, with 13 bases lying between them. CDR3 protein: CASSIATGSRGELFF. CDR3 coding DNA: TGTGCCAGTAGTATAGCCACAGGTTCCCGCGGGGAGCTGTTTTTT.

This clonotype was seen many times. The rearrangement uses TRBV27 and TRBJ1-6; D is unclear. This CDR3 is built from 13 residues. Trimming shortened V by 0 bases and J by 11 bases, and 8 bases separated the two germline ends. Per the germline V gene, CDR1 is MNHEY and CDR2 is SMNVEV (reference sequence). The CDR3 DNA follows: TGTGCCAGCAGTTTATCGGGCCTTGCACCCCTCCACTTT. It translates to CASSLSGLAPLHF.

This clonotype was observed many times. The chain carries TRBV5-8 and TRBJ1-1; the match to TRBD1 covers 7 bases. The CDR3 is 17 amino acids. Germline V lookup: CDR1 SGHTS, CDR2 YDEGEE. V shed 3 bases and J 0 bases; nucleotides not matched to a gene: 11. The CDR3 nucleotides are TGTGCCAGCAGCTCGACCGGGACAGCTGCTATGAACACTGAAGCTTTCTTT. Protein product: CASSSTGTAAMNTEAFF.

Ten or more counts support this clonotype. The chain joins TRBV7-8 to TRBJ2-7; D possibly corresponds to TRBD2 (5 bases). CDR1 is SGHVS, CDR2 FQNEAQ, per germline. CDR3 length equals 14 residues. Trimming cost V 1 base and J 0 bases, with 7 bases left between them. Here the CDR3 DNA reads TGTGCCAGCAGCTTAGGGACTGCCTCCTACGAGCAGTACTTC. It translates to CASSLGTASYEQYF. Using reference TRBV7-8 and TRBJ2-7 for the parts outside the CDR3, the full variable domain is GAGVSQSPRYKVAKRGQDVALRCDPISGHVSLFWYQQALGQGPEFLTYFQNEAQLDKSGLPSDRFFAERPEGSVSTLKIQRTQQEDSAVYLCASSLGTASYEQYFGPGTRLTVT.

At least ten counts were recorded for this clonotype. The chain links TRBV5-1 to TRBJ2-3; D unclear. From germline, CDR1 is SGHRS and CDR2 YFSETQ. This CDR3 has 14 amino acids. V was clipped by 0 bases and J by 2 bases, with 7 bases between them. This CDR3 reads CASSLEPSTDTQYF. The CDR3 DNA reads as TGCGCCAGCAGCTTGGAGCCCTCCACAGATACGCAGTATTTT.

This clonotype has ten or more counts. The chain is built from TRBV21-1 and TRBJ1-1; whether TRBD1, the table's D call, matches the DNA was not checked. TRBV21-1 is a recognized pseudogene. There are 16 residues in the CDR3. This CDR3 reads CASSISTRATNTEAFF. The CDR3 nucleotides are TGTGCCAGCAGCATCTCCACTAGGGCGACCAACACTGAAGCTTTCTTT.

At least ten counts were recorded for this clonotype. The chain links TRBV4-3 to TRBJ2-7, with 7 bases identical to TRBD2. This CDR3 has 15 residues. From germline, CDR1 is LGHNA and CDR2 YSLEER. Trimming removed 5 bases from V and 2 bases from J; junction bases left unmatched: 9. The CDR3 loop reads CASSYLPGGTYEQYF. The CDR3 nucleotides are TGCGCCAGCAGCTATCTTCCCGGGGGGACCTACGAGCAGTACTTC.

This clonotype has ten or more counts. Here the CDR3 DNA reads TGCAGCGTCCTAGCGGGACAGGGGAGGAACGGCACCTTC. Protein: CSVLAGQGRNGTF. The gene calls are TRBV29-1 and TRBJ1-2; 10 positions agree with TRBD1. J gave up 13 bases and V 6 bases, and 14 bases lay outside the gene matches. Germline values: CDR1 SQVTM, CDR2 ANQGSEA. The CDR3 consists of 13 residues.

This clonotype has ten or more counts. The J gene is TRBJ2-6, the V gene TRBV29-1; D is perhaps TRBD2 (6 bases). In germline, CDR1 is SQVTM, CDR2 ANQGSEA. There are 15 residues in the CDR3. The germline V and J ends were trimmed by 4 bases and 2 bases, with 12 bases remaining between them. As DNA, the CDR3 is TGCAGCGTTGGGGACTCAGGGACTGGGGCCAACGTCCTGACTTTC. Translating it yields CSVGDSGTGANVLTF.

This clonotype was seen ten or more times. This chain connects TRBV7-2 to TRBJ2-3, with TRBD2 matching 9 bases. Unmatched junction bases numbered 4, after V lost 0 bases and J lost 9 bases. This CDR3 has 14 amino acids. The germline V gene has CDR1 SGHTA and CDR2 FQGNSA. CDR3 coding DNA: TGTGCCAGCAGCTTAGCGCTAGCGGGGCAGACGCAGTATTTT. This gives the protein CASSLALAGQTQYF.

V is TRBV29-1 and J is TRBJ1-1, with TRBD1 as a possible D gene (5 bases). The length of the CDR3 is 14 residues. Trimming cost V 3 bases and J 0 bases, with 11 bases left between them. Germline CDR1 and CDR2: SQVTM and ANQGSEA. For the CDR3, the DNA is TGCAGCGTTGACTCGGGGCAGTTGAACACTGAAGCTTTCTTT. Translated, it gives CSVDSGQLNTEAFF.

This clonotype was seen more than once but under ten times. The V gene is TRBV7-9, the J gene TRBJ1-3, with 9 bases matching TRBD1. The V gene end was trimmed by 5 bases and the J gene end by 0 bases; junction bases not matched to a gene: 2. Germline CDR1 and CDR2: SEHNR and FQNEAQ (reference sequence). This CDR3 has 15 amino acids. In nucleotides, the CDR3 is TGTGCCAGCAGCAAACAGGGGGCCTCTGGAAACACCATATATTTT. This translates into CASSKQGASGNTIYF. Using reference TRBV7-9 and TRBJ1-3 for the parts outside the CDR3, the full variable domain is DTGVSQNPRHKITKRGQNVTFRCDPISEHNRLYWYRQTLGQGPEFLTYFQNEAQLEKSRLLSDRFSAERPKGSFSTLEIQRTEQGDSAMYLCASSKQGASGNTIYFGEGSWLTVV.

This clonotype appeared a few times. The V gene is TRBV20-1, the J gene TRBJ2-7; D might be TRBD1 (6 bases). CDR1 is DFQATT and CDR2 is SNEGSKA in the germline V gene (reference sequence). V lost 0 bases and J lost 4, with 16 bases in between. The CDR3 totals 15 residues. The chain's CDR3 is CSARDVQGFWYEQYF. The DNA of the CDR3 is TGCAGTGCTAGAGATGTCCAGGGGTTCTGGTACGAGCAGTACTTC.

This clonotype was recorded at least ten times. This chain links TRBV9 with TRBJ1-1; D may be TRBD1 (6 bases). The CDR3 totals 13 residues. Trimming removed 4 bases from V and 4 bases from J, with 11 bases in between. Germline V gene data show CDR1 as SGDLS and CDR2 as YYNGEE. The CDR3 DNA follows: TGTGCCAGCAGCAGGGGGGATGGCACTGAAGCTTTCTTT. This codes for CASSRGDGTEAFF.

As regards this clonotype: At one end, the junction sequence differs from germline, possibly due to a read error. The chain's CDR3 is CASTLFGEKLFF. The CDR3 DNA follows: TGTGCCAGCACTTTATTCGGGGAAAAACTGTTTTTT. This chain connects TRBV12-3 or TRBV12-4 to TRBJ1-4; D remains ambiguous. There are 12 residues in the CDR3.

This clonotype was found many times. The genes are TRBV14 and TRBJ1-1, with 7 bases that match TRBD1. The CDR3 has 14 residues. Trimming at V came to 5 bases and at J to 5 bases, leaving 8 bases not matched to a gene. Germline CDR1 SGHDN, CDR2 FVKESK. CDR3 sequence: CASSDRERWTEAFF. The CDR3 DNA follows: TGTGCCAGCAGCGACAGGGAACGGTGGACTGAAGCTTTCTTT.

This clonotype appeared many times. This chain uses TRBV21-1 with TRBJ2-1. TRBV21-1 is termed a pseudogene. This CDR3 has 15 amino acids. CDR3 sequence reads: CASSTSGRNGNEQFF. CDR3 bases: TGTGCCAGCAGCACGTCAGGAAGGAACGGCAATGAGCAGTTCTTC.

This clonotype was detected only a few times. The J gene is TRBJ2-7, the V gene TRBV27; D gene ambiguous. The CDR3 runs to 13 residues. Germline loops: CDR1 MNHEY, CDR2 SMNVEV (reference sequence). V was shortened by 3 bases and J by 6 bases, with 12 bases between the two germline ends. The CDR3 bases are TGTGCCAGCAGTTTCGGAGAACTGGGCGAGCAGTACTTC. Protein sequence: CASSFGELGEQYF.

The sample holds many counts of this clonotype. V gene TRBV5-8 combines with J gene TRBJ1-4, with a weak D call TRBD1 (6 bases). In germline, CDR1 is SGHTS, CDR2 YDEGEE. The CDR3 consists of 17 residues. V was shortened by 0 bases and J by 5 bases, with 17 bases between the two germline ends. The CDR3, as DNA: TGTGCCAGCAGCTTGGAGACAGGTTTGACCGGAAATGAAAAACTGTTTTTT. Its translation: CASSLETGLTGNEKLFF.

Ten or more counts support this clonotype. V and J are TRBV6-1 and TRBJ2-7; 8 bases fit TRBD1. The CDR3 extends over 15 amino acids. Germline CDR1 MNHNS, CDR2 SASEGT. Losses at the gene ends were 2 bases for V and 4 bases for J; bases not matched to a gene: 7. CDR3 bases: TGTGCCAGCAGTGAATTAGGCAGGGGGCGATACGAGCAGTACTTC. Its translation is CASSELGRGRYEQYF.

This clonotype was counted at least ten times. The chain carries TRBV24-1 and TRBJ2-1; D gene ambiguous. V was clipped by 3 bases and J by 8 bases, with 7 bases between them. CDR3 length: 12 residues. Per the germline V gene, CDR1 is KGHDR and CDR2 is SFDVKD. CDR3 sequence reads: CATSDPFDEQFF. The CDR3 nucleotides are TGTGCCACCAGTGATCCCTTTGATGAGCAGTTCTTC.

This clonotype has only a few counts. V usage is TRBV7-9 and J usage is TRBJ2-3; 10 bases fit TRBD2. V dropped 7 bases and J dropped 0; count of bases not matched to a gene: 10. From germline, CDR1 is SEHNR and CDR2 FQNEAQ (reference sequence). This CDR3 comprises 17 residues. The CDR3 reads CASTKSLAGESTDTQYF. The CDR3 nucleotides read TGTGCCAGCACCAAGTCCCTAGCGGGGGAGAGCACAGATACGCAGTATTTT. Full variable domain (missing parts from reference TRBV7-9 and TRBJ2-3): DTGVSQNPRHKITKRGQNVTFRCDPISEHNRLYWYRQTLGQGPEFLTYFQNEAQLEKSRLLSDRFSAERPKGSFSTLEIQRTEQGDSAMYLCASTKSLAGESTDTQYFGPGTRLTVL.

This clonotype was observed many times. The gene calls are TRBV20-1 and TRBJ2-1; the match to TRBD2 covers 8 bases. The germline V gene has CDR1 DFQATT and CDR2 SNEGSKA (reference sequence). The CDR3 is 15 residues long. The V gene end was trimmed by 6 bases and the J gene end by 0 bases; junction bases not matched to a gene: 7. Here the CDR3 reads CSAHSAGGSYNEQFF. The CDR3 DNA reads as TGCAGTGCCCACTCGGCGGGAGGCTCCTACAATGAGCAGTTCTTC.

There are many counts of this clonotype. V is TRBV5-1 and J is TRBJ2-3; unclear D gene. The V end lost 0 bases, the J end lost 5 bases, and 7 bases lay between the germline ends. The germline CDR1 and CDR2 sequences are SGHRS and YFSETQ. The CDR3 sequence is 13 residues long. The CDR3 DNA reads as TGCGCCAGCAGCTTGGAACCGGGAGATACGCAGTATTTT. Its protein product is CASSLEPGDTQYF.

This clonotype showed up many times. The rearrangement links TRBV7-9 to TRBJ1-1; tentative D call: TRBD1 (5 bases). The germline V gene encodes CDR1 SEHNR and CDR2 FQNEAQ (reference sequence). Deletions cut 1 base from V and 3 bases from J, with 9 bases between. The CDR3 sequence is 14 residues long. The CDR3 DNA sequence: TGTGCCAGCAGCTTAGGCATAGGGGACACTGAAGCTTTCTTT. Amino acids: CASSLGIGDTEAFF.

The CDR3 region is CASSPGTSGGGDTQYF. The DNA of the CDR3 is TGCGCCAGCAGCCCGGGGACTAGCGGGGGAGGAGATACGCAGTATTTT. The rearrangement links TRBV5-1 to TRBJ2-3; 14 nucleotides agree with TRBD2. CDR3 length: 16 amino acids. The germline V gene has CDR1 SGHRS and CDR2 YFSETQ. Trimming cost V 4 bases and J 5 bases; bases outside gene matches: 6.

V is TRBV12-3 or TRBV12-4 and J is TRBJ1-1, with a tentative D call TRBD1 (5 bases). The V end was cut by 6 bases, the J end by 1 base, with 15 bases between. The CDR3 is 15 residues long. The CDR3 DNA sequence: TGTGCCAGCAGCCGGTTGGGACGGCCGAACACTGAAGCTTTCTTT. Translation: CASSRLGRPNTEAFF.

The chain has TRBV10-3 and TRBJ2-1, with D unclear. The V gene's germline CDR1 is ENHRY and CDR2 SYGVKD. This CDR3 is 13 amino acids long. The V end lost 7 bases, the J end lost 8 bases, and 15 bases lay between the germline ends. The CDR3 protein is CAITPGESHEQFF. The CDR3 DNA follows: TGTGCCATCACTCCGGGCGAAAGCCATGAGCAGTTCTTC.

This clonotype was observed many times. DNA for the CDR3: TGTGCCAGCAGCTCCGGGACTCCCTATGGCTACACCTTC. Translating gives CASSSGTPYGYTF. This chain joins TRBV13 and TRBJ1-2; a possible D gene is TRBD1 (5 bases). The CDR3 loop spans 13 amino acids. V was trimmed by 4 bases and J by 4 bases, leaving 10 bases between them. The germline V gene encodes CDR1 PRHDT and CDR2 FYEKMQ (reference sequence).